The clone carrying this T cell receptor beta chain was seen at least ten times. With 6 bases removed from V and 7 bases from J, the gap between germline ends came to 9 bases. Germline V gene lookup returns CDR1 SQVTM and CDR2 ANQGSEA. The CDR3 sequence is 11 residues long. Sequenced by immunoSEQ multiplex PCR; TCRdb stores in-frame clones only, minus some. Among 20,000 to 25,000 clones, roughly 29% were seen once, and the ten largest hold 15% to 20%. Specified time point: after neoadjuvant nivolumab, at surgical resection. The sample belongs to a study of neoadjuvant anti-PD-1 for oral cavity cancer. The chain combines TRBV29-1 with TRBJ1-4; D gene uncertain. The TCR was taken from a person aged 35-79 years with oral cavity squamous cell carcinoma. Specimen: tumor tissue, collected after nivolumab (anti-PD-1) treatment. The CDR3, as DNA: TGCAGCGTCCCCTCGGGTGAAAAACTGTTTTTT. Its translation is CSVPSGEKLFF.